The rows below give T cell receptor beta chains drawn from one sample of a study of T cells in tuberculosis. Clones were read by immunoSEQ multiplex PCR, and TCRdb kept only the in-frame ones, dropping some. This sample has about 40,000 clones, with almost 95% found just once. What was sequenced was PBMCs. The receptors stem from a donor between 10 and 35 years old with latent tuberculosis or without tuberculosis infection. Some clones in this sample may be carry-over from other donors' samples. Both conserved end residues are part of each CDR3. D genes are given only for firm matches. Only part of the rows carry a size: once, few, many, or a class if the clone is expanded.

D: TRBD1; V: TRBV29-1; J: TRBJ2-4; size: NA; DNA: TGCAGCGTTGCCGGGACAGGGGGCGCATCGGCAGCCAAAAACATTCAGTACTTC; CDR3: CSVAGTGGASAAKNIQYF
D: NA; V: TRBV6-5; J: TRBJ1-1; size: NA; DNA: TGTGCCAGCAGCGCCGGGGTGGTAAACACTGAAGCTTTCTTT; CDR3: CASSAGVVNTEAFF
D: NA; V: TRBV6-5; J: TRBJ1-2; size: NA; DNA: TGTGCCAGCAGATCCACAGGGCAGGGTGGCTACACCTTC; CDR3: CASRSTGQGGYTF
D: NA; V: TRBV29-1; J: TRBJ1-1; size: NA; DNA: TGCAGCGTTGAAGGAGCAGGGGTGGTTGAAGCTTTCTTT; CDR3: CSVEGAGVVEAFF
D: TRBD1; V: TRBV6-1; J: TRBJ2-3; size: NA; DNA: TGTGCCAGCAGCCGGGACAGAAACACAGATACGCAGTATTTT; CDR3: CASSRDRNTDTQYF
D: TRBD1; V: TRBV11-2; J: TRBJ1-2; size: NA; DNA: TGTGCCAGCAGCTTAGGAGGGCGGACAGGCCTCTATGGCTACACCTTC; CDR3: CASSLGGRTGLYGYTF
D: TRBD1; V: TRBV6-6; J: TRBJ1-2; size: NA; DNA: TGTGCCAGCAGCCAAAGGGGGCCAGAGGGCTACACCTTC; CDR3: CASSQRGPEGYTF
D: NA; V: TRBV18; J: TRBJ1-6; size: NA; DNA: TGTGCCAGCTCACCGAGCACTGGGGCAGCATATAATTCACCCCTCCACTTT; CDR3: CASSPSTGAAYNSPLHF
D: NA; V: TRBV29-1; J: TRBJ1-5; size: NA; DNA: TGCAGCGATAGATCGGGGAGCAATCAGCCCCAGCATTTT; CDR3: CSDRSGSNQPQHF
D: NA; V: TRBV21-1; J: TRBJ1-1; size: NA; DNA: TGTGCCAGCAGCAAACAGTTCATGAACACTGAAGCTTTCTTT; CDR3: CASSKQFMNTEAFF
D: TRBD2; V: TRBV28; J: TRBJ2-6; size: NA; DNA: TGTGCCAGCAGTTTAGGGGGGGACTCTGGGGCCAACGTCCTGACTTTC; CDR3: CASSLGGDSGANVLTF
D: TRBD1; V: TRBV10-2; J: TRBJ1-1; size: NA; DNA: TGCGCCAGCAGTGACCCAGCAGGGGGCAAAACTGAAGCTTTCTTT; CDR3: CASSDPAGGKTEAFF
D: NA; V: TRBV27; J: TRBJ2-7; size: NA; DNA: TGTGCCAGCAGTTTATCGGGGGGGCCCTTCCACGAGCAGTACTTC; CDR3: CASSLSGGPFHEQYF
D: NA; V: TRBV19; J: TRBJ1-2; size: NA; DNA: TGTGCCAGCAGTACCCTATCAGGGGTCGACTATGGCTACACCTTC; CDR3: CASSTLSGVDYGYTF
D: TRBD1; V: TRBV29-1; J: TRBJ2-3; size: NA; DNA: TGCAGCGGGGGGACAGGAGGCACAGATACGCAGTATTTT; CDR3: CSGGTGGTDTQYF
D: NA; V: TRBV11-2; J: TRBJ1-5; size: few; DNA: TGTGCCAGCAGCTTAGCGCAAACGGAGCAGCCCCAGCATTTT; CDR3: CASSLAQTEQPQHF
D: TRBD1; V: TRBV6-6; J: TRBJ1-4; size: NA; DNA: TGTGCCAGCAGTCTAACAGGGGTTCCTAATGAAAAACTGTTTTTT; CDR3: CASSLTGVPNEKLFF
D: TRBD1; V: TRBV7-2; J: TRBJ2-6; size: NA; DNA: TGTGCCAGCAGCCCAACAGGGGTGAACTCTGGGGCCAACGTCCTGACTTTC; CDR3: CASSPTGVNSGANVLTF
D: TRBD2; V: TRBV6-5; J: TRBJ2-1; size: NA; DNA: TGTGCCAGCAGACCACCGGGACTAGTCTTCGGGGAGCAGTTCTTC; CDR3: CASRPPGLVFGEQFF
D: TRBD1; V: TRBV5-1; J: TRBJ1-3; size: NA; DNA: TGCGCCAGCAGCAATGGACAGGGTGGGGACACCATATATTTT; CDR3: CASSNGQGGDTIYF
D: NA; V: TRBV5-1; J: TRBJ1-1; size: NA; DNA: TGCGCCAGCAGCCCGGACAGCCCAGGCACTGAAGCTTTCTTT; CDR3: CASSPDSPGTEAFF
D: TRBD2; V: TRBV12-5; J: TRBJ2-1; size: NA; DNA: TGTGCTAGTGGTTTGGGACTAGCCGCTGAGCAGTTCTTC; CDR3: CASGLGLAAEQFF
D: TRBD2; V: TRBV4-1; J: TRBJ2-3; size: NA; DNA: TGCGCCAGCAGCCAAGAGGAGGGACTAACCACAGATACGCAGTATTTT; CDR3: CASSQEEGLTTDTQYF
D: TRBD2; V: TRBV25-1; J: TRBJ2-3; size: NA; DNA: TGTGCCAGCAGCGGATTAGCGGGGGGGCCGCCAGATACGCAGTATTTT; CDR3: CASSGLAGGPPDTQYF
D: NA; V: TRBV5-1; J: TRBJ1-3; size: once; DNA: TGCGCCAGCAAGCCCAGGGACTCTGGAAACACCATATATTTT; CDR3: CASKPRDSGNTIYF
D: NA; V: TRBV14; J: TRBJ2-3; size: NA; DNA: TGTGCCAGCAGCCTCTTGGGCAGCAGAGCAGATACGCAGTATTTT; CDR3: CASSLLGSRADTQYF
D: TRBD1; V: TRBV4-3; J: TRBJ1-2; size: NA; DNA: TGCGCCAGCAGCCAAGACCCTCTTGACAGGGCATACTATGGCTACACCTTC; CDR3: CASSQDPLDRAYYGYTF
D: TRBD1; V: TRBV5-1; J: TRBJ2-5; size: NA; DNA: TGCGCCAGCAGCTTGGATGGGACAGGGTGGCAAGAGACCCAGTACTTC; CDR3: CASSLDGTGWQETQYF
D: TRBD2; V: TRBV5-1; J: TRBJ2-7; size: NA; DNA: TGCGCCAGCAGCTCCGGCGGGGGGGCCCACGAGCAGTACTTC; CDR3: CASSSGGGAHEQYF
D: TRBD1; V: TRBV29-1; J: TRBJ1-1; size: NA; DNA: TGCAGCGCGCGGACAGGGGGCGCCGGGACTGAAGCTTTCTTT; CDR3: CSARTGGAGTEAFF
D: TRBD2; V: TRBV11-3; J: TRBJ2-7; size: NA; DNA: TGTGCCAGCAGCAACGGGCCCGAGCGGGGAGCGCCCCGCCAGTACTTC; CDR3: CASSNGPERGAPRQYF
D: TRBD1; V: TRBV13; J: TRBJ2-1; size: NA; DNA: TGTGCCAGCAGCTTGGGACAGGGGACCTACAATGAGCAGTTCTTC; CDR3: CASSLGQGTYNEQFF
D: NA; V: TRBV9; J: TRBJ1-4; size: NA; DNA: TGTGCCAGCAACCAGGGGTCAACTAATGAAAAACTGTTTTTT; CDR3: CASNQGSTNEKLFF
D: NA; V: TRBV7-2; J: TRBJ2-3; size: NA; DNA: TGTGCCAGCAGCAGCCGCGGCGACAGAAGCACAGATACGCAGTATTTT; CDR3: CASSSRGDRSTDTQYF
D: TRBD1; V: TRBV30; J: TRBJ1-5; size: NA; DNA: TGTGCCTGGAGTTCACGGGGGGGAGGGATGGGGACAGGCAATCAGCCCCAGCATTTT; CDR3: CAWSSRGGGMGTGNQPQHF
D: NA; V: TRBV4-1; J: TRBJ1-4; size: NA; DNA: TGCGCCAGCAGCCAAGATCAGGTTAATGAAAAACTGTTTTTT; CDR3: CASSQDQVNEKLFF
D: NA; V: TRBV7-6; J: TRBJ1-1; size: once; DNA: TGTGCCAGCAGCCCAGAAGTCCCTCAACACACTGAAGCTTTCTTT; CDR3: CASSPEVPQHTEAFF
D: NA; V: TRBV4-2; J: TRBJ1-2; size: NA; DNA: TGTGCCAGCAGCCAAGAATCTTTGACAGTCCTCCTTAACTATGGCTACACCTTC; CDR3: CASSQESLTVLLNYGYTF
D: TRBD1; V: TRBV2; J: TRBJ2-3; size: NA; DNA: TGTGCCAGCAGGGACAGGGTTCTGACAGATACGCAGTATTTT; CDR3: CASRDRVLTDTQYF
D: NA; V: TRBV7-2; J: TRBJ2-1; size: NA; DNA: TGTGCCAGCAGCCCGGGGGACTCCTACAATGAGCAGTTCTTC; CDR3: CASSPGDSYNEQFF
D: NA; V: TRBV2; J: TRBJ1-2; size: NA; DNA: TGTGCCAGCAGTGTAAACAGGGATGTCTATGGCTACACCTTC; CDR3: CASSVNRDVYGYTF
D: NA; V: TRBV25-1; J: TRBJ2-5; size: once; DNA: TGTGCCAGCAGTGCTGGGGCTCAAGAGACCCAGTACTTC; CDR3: CASSAGAQETQYF
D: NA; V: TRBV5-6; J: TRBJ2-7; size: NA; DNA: TGTGCCAGCAGCTCTTCCGACTTTTACGAGCAGTACTTC; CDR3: CASSSSDFYEQYF
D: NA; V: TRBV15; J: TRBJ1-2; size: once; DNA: TGTGCCACCAGCATAAGCTTTAACTATGGCTACACCTTC; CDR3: CATSISFNYGYTF
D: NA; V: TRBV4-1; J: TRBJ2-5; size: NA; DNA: TGCGCCAGCAGCCGGGTGGGAGGGGGAGTGGCTGAGACCCAGTACTTC; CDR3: CASSRVGGGVAETQYF
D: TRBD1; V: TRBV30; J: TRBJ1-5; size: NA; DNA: TGTGCCTGGAGTGATGGGGACAGGGGCCCTCATAGCAATCAGCCCCAGCATTTT; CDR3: CAWSDGDRGPHSNQPQHF
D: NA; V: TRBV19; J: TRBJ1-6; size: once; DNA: TGTGCCAGTAGTATAGCTTCCCCCTCAGGGCCGAATTCACCCCTCCACTTT; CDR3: CASSIASPSGPNSPLHF
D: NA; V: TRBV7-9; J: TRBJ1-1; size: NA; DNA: TGTGCCAGCCTGGTGGACCGGGGGACTGAAGCTTTCTTT; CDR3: CASLVDRGTEAFF
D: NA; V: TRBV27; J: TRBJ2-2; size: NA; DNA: TGTGCCAGCAGTTATATACAAAACACCGGGGAGCTGTTTTTT; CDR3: CASSYIQNTGELFF
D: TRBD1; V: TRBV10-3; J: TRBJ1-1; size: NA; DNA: TGTGCCATAAAGACAGGGGGCGAAACTGAAGCTTTCTTT; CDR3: CAIKTGGETEAFF
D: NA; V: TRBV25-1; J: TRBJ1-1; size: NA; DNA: TGTGCCAGCAGTGAATGGAAGGGGGAGACTGAAGCTTTCTTT; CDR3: CASSEWKGETEAFF
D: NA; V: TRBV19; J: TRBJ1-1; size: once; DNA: TGTGCCAGTATCCCCGGTGGTTGGAGCACTGAAGCTTTCTTT; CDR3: CASIPGGWSTEAFF